Sequencing of this T cell receptor (beta chain) was carried out in a study of cytomegalovirus exposure and HLA in healthy donors. At the level of the study: Unique TCR beta sequences numbering approximately 120 million came from some 200 million T cells in an earlier analysis.

CDR1 is DFQATT and CDR2 is SNEGSKA in the germline V gene (reference sequence). The CDR3 totals 11 residues. Trimming left V 3 bases short and J 3 bases short, with 5 bases between. 13 Jbeta primers and 60 Vbeta primers were used for the PCR. Produced via immunoSEQ multiplex PCR; TCRdb's table is partial and in-frame only. The table lists over 70,000 clones, about 68% of them singletons. Sequencing was carried out using PBMCs. The TCR originated in a man under 40 in good health and CMV-seropositive. The chain uses TRBV20-1 and TRBJ1-2, with D hard to call. The CDR3 loop is CSASPDYGYTF. In DNA, the CDR3 is TGCAGTGCTAGCCCCGACTATGGCTACACCTTC.